These 25 T cell receptor beta chains were all obtained from the same sample, sequenced in a study of shared clonotypes between healthy human individuals. Here immunoSEQ multiplex PCR was the method, and the copy in TCRdb shows in-frame clones only, minus some. The repertoire holds a few hundred thousand clones, 97% seen once, with 0.055% to 0.07% in the top ten. Sequencing used naive CD4+ T cells sorted from blood. Subset indicated: CD45RA+ positively selected. These receptors were taken from a woman aged 30 to 39 in good health.

The rearrangement joins TRBV10-3 to TRBJ2-7; 7 bases line up with TRBD1. Per the germline V gene, CDR1 is ENHRY and CDR2 is SYGVKD. The CDR3 consists of 11 residues. The trim removed 11 bases at V and 2 bases at J, leaving 3 bases unmatched. Here the CDR3 DNA reads TGTGCCGTCGGACAGGCCTACGAGCAGTACTTC. Translated: CAVGQAYEQYF.

The CDR3 DNA follows: TGTGCCAGCAGTGTTAACACAGGTGCCCTACCAGAGACCCAGTACTTC. Residues: CASSVNTGALPETQYF. The genes are TRBV6-1 and TRBJ2-5; a weak D match, TRBD1 (5 bases). Per the germline V gene, CDR1 is MNHNS and CDR2 is SASEGT. V lost 4 bases to trimming and J lost 4 bases, with 19 bases between them. The CDR3 is made up of 16 amino acids.

The chain carries TRBV28 and TRBJ2-1; 8 nucleotides match TRBD2. With V trimmed by 0 bases and J by 5 bases, 9 bases remained unmatched. Germline CDR1 is MDHEN and CDR2 is SYDVKM. The CDR3 has 17 residues. This chain's CDR3 is CASSLWPLSSGDNEQFF. The CDR3 region has the DNA TGTGCCAGCAGTTTATGGCCCTTGAGTAGCGGGGACAATGAGCAGTTCTTC.

As regards this clone: Other DNA sequences in this specimen translate into the identical CDR3. The chain uses TRBV18 and TRBJ2-1, with D uncertain. Germline assignment: CDR1 KGHSH and CDR2 LQKENI. The CDR3 covers 13 residues. V lost 4 bases, J lost 0 bases, and 4 bases lay in between. The CDR3 DNA is TGTGCCAGCTCACTTAGCTCCTACAATGAGCAGTTCTTC. Encoded protein: CASSLSSYNEQFF.

The rearrangement uses TRBV20-1 and TRBJ2-3; D is ambiguous. Germline CDR1 and CDR2: DFQATT and SNEGSKA (reference sequence). The V end lost 7 bases, the J end lost 2 bases, and 4 bases lay between the germline ends. The CDR3 covers 10 residues. The CDR3 region has the DNA TGCAGTGGCGCCACAGATACGCAGTATTTT. The encoded protein is CSGATDTQYF.

This chain uses TRBV5-6 with TRBJ2-5, with 14 nucleotides matching TRBD2. V lost 0 bases to trimming and J lost 4 bases; unmatched junction nucleotides: 8. The CDR3 is made up of 18 amino acids. The V gene's germline CDR1 is SGHDT and CDR2 YYEEEE. CDR3 amino acids: CASSLAGLAGGTGETQYF. For the CDR3, the DNA is TGTGCCAGCAGCTTGGCAGGACTAGCGGGAGGTACAGGAGAGACCCAGTACTTC.

This chain connects TRBV28 to TRBJ2-2; 7 bases are shared with TRBD1. CDR1 is MDHEN, CDR2 SYDVKM, per germline. V lost 8 bases and J lost 6; bases outside the gene matches: 6. This CDR3 is 13 amino acids long. The CDR3 DNA follows: TGTGCCAGCGGGACAGTCGCACCCGGGGAGCTGTTTTTT. The encoded protein is CASGTVAPGELFF.

The sample holds one count of this clone. V usage is TRBV2 and J usage is TRBJ1-3, with D uncertain. Trimming removed 0 bases at V and 6 bases at J, with 18 bases between. The germline V gene has CDR1 SNHLY and CDR2 FYNNEI. This CDR3 is built from 17 residues. CDR3 nucleotides: TGTGCCAGCAGTGAAGCGATCACGACAACTACTCCAAACACCATATATTTT. Encoded protein: CASSEAITTTTPNTIYF.

This clone occurred once. The genes are TRBV28 and TRBJ1-5; TRBD1 aligns across 9 bases. Germline loops: CDR1 MDHEN, CDR2 SYDVKM. J gave up 1 base and V 5 bases, and 6 bases lay outside the gene matches. This CDR3 is built from 16 residues. The CDR3 here is CASSLGGQGSNQPQHF. The CDR3, as DNA: TGTGCCAGCAGTCTCGGTGGACAGGGGAGCAATCAGCCCCAGCATTTT. The variable domain in full, completed from reference TRBV28 and TRBJ1-5, reads DVKVTQSSRYLVKRTGEKVFLECVQDMDHENMFWYRQDPGLGLRLIYFSYDVKMKEKGDIPEGYSVSREKKERFSLILESASTNQTSMYLCASSLGGQGSNQPQHFGDGTRLSIL.

The CDR3 DNA sequence: TGCGCCAGCAGCTTGGGGAGGGCACAAGAGACCCAGTACTTC. It translates to CASSLGRAQETQYF. The V and J genes are TRBV5-1 and TRBJ2-5; a possible D gene is TRBD2 (6 bases). CDR3 size: 14 residues. Trimming removed 0 bases from V and 2 bases from J, with 8 bases in between. CDR1 is SGHRS and CDR2 is YFSETQ in the germline V gene.

This clone has only a few counts. The chain uses TRBV9 and TRBJ1-5; D call uncertain. The CDR3 consists of 13 residues. V dropped 6 bases and J dropped 3 bases, with 10 bases sitting between them. CDR1 is SGDLS and CDR2 is YYNGEE in the germline V gene. The CDR3 DNA follows: TGTGCCAGCACCGTCTGGATCAATCAGCCCCAGCATTTT. This encodes CASTVWINQPQHF.

V usage is TRBV30 and J usage is TRBJ2-3, with D possibly TRBD2 on 6 matching bases. The CDR3 has 16 residues. Per the germline V gene, CDR1 is GTSNPN and CDR2 is SVGIG (reference sequence). Trimming left V 4 bases short and J 1 base short, with 18 bases between. CDR3 bases: TGTGCCTGGAAAGCCTTGTGGGGGGAGCGCACAGATACGCAGTATTTT. Its protein is CAWKALWGERTDTQYF.

The chain uses TRBV19 and TRBJ1-1, with D uncertain. Looked up from germline, CDR1 is LNHDA and CDR2 is SQIVND (reference sequence). This CDR3 is 14 amino acids long. The V end lost 7 bases, the J end lost 0 bases, and 12 bases lay between the germline ends. This chain's CDR3 is CASKYEALNTEAFF. The CDR3 bases are TGTGCCAGTAAGTACGAGGCCTTGAACACTGAAGCTTTCTTT.

The count of this clone is one. This chain joins TRBV11-2 and TRBJ1-6; tentatively, D is TRBD1 (6 bases). CDR3 length: 16 amino acids. CDR1 is SGHAT, CDR2 FQNNGV, per germline. The V end lost 0 bases, the J end lost 9 bases, and 15 bases lay between the germline ends. The CDR3: CASSLDRWRGGSPLHF. The CDR3 DNA reads TGTGCCAGCAGCTTAGATCGGTGGCGAGGGGGTTCACCCCTCCACTTT.

The chain uses TRBV19 and TRBJ1-5; TRBD1 aligns across 9 bases. There are 15 residues in the CDR3. Germline CDR1 LNHDA, CDR2 SQIVND (reference sequence). V gave up 7 bases and J gave up 4 bases; unmatched junction bases: 8. CDR3 in amino acids: CASNPGQGGNQPQHF. The CDR3 nucleotides are TGTGCCAGTAACCCGGGACAGGGTGGGAATCAGCCCCAGCATTTT.

This chain's CDR3 is CASSPTTGTENSPLHF. The CDR3 region has the DNA TGTGCCAGCAGTCCAACTACGGGGACAGAGAATTCACCCCTCCACTTT. The V call is TRBV28, the J call TRBJ1-6, with 7 bases that match TRBD1. CDR3 length equals 16 residues. Germline CDR1 reads MDHEN; CDR2 reads SYDVKM. V gave up 5 bases and J gave up 7 bases; unmatched junction bases: 11.

The gene calls are TRBV14 and TRBJ2-7; 10 bases fit TRBD2. The CDR3 spans 13 residues. Trimming removed 9 bases from V and 0 bases from J; junction bases left unmatched: 2. Per germline, CDR1 SGHDN and CDR2 FVKESK. This CDR3 reads CASSGRNSYEQYF. As DNA, the CDR3 is TGTGCCAGTAGCGGGAGGAACTCCTACGAGCAGTACTTC.

The V gene is TRBV28, the J gene TRBJ1-1; possible D gene TRBD1, 6 bases. Germline values: CDR1 MDHEN, CDR2 SYDVKM. This CDR3 has 14 residues. V lost 7 bases and J 11 bases, leaving 23 bases between the germline ends. The CDR3 loop reads CASNRANGGRTAFF. In DNA, the CDR3 is TGTGCCAGCAACCGGGCGAACGGGGGGCGCACGGCTTTCTTT. The full variable domain, in which reference TRBV28 and TRBJ1-1 provide the parts outside the CDR3, is DVKVTQSSRYLVKRTGEKVFLECVQDMDHENMFWYRQDPGLGLRLIYFSYDVKMKEKGDIPEGYSVSREKKERFSLILESASTNQTSMYLCASNRANGGRTAFFGQGTRLTVV.

The chain combines TRBV28 with TRBJ1-1; 7 nucleotides match TRBD1. This CDR3 has 13 residues. The V segment lost 10 bases and the J segment 4 bases; nucleotides outside the gene matches: 9. The germline V gene has CDR1 MDHEN and CDR2 SYDVKM. For the CDR3, the DNA is TGTGCCATCAAATACAGGGGAATCACTGAAGCTTTCTTT. Its protein product is CAIKYRGITEAFF.

The rearrangement joins TRBV28 to TRBJ2-3; a possible D gene is TRBD2 (6 bases). The CDR3 length is 16 residues. Trimming removed 3 bases at V and 7 bases at J, with 20 bases between. The germline gives CDR1 MDHEN, CDR2 SYDVKM. In DNA form, the CDR3 reads TGTGCCAGCAGTTTTGGCGGGACGCCCTACTCCCATACGCAGTATTTT. Amino acid sequence: CASSFGGTPYSHTQYF.

The CDR3 region is CASSVYRGEADTQYF. The CDR3 nucleotides are TGTGCCAGTAGTGTGTACAGGGGCGAGGCAGATACGCAGTATTTT. V usage is TRBV19 and J usage is TRBJ2-3; 7 bases are shared with TRBD1. V was pared by 5 bases and J by 4 bases, with 9 bases of the junction left unmatched. CDR3 length: 15 residues. CDR1 and CDR2 from the germline V gene are LNHDA and SQIVND (reference sequence).

The gene calls are TRBV7-2 and TRBJ2-5, with 7 bases aligning to TRBD2. The assigned J gene may be wrong: the sequence end matches TRBJ2-7 better. The length of the CDR3 is 14 residues. Germline V gene lookup returns CDR1 SGHTA and CDR2 FQGNSA. The CDR3 nucleotides read TGTGCCAGCAGCCGGACTAGGGCCGTCTACGAGCAGTACTTC. Translating it yields CASSRTRAVYEQYF.

The chain recombines TRBV7-2 with TRBJ1-5; D unresolved. The CDR3 runs 15 residues. V dropped 5 bases and J dropped 5 bases, with 16 bases sitting between them. Germline V gives CDR1 SGHTA, CDR2 FQGNSA. The CDR3 protein is CASSQLSGGDQPQHF. CDR3 in DNA: TGTGCCAGCAGCCAGTTATCGGGTGGGGATCAGCCCCAGCATTTT.

This sequence joins TRBV27 and TRBJ2-7; the match to TRBD1 covers 11 bases. The J segment lost 2 bases and the V segment lost 3 bases, leaving 9 bases of the junction unmatched. This CDR3 has 17 amino acids. Germline CDR1 MNHEY, CDR2 SMNVEV (reference sequence). Written as DNA, the CDR3 is TGTGCCAGCAGTTTCCAACCCGGGACAGGGGGGACCTACGAGCAGTACTTC. As protein: CASSFQPGTGGTYEQYF.

V gene TRBV21-1 combines with J gene TRBJ1-1; the table gives TRBD1 as D, unverified against the DNA. TRBV21-1 is deemed a pseudogene. The CDR3 has 14 residues. The DNA for the CDR3 is TGTGCCAGCAGCAAAGAACACCAGAACACTGAAGCTTTCTTT. Translation: CASSKEHQNTEAFF.